The 27 T cell receptor beta chains below all came from one sample that was sequenced in a study of sequential checkpoint blockade in melanoma. Described treatment: randomized to nivolumab then ipilimumab (arm A) or the reverse (arm B). TCRdb's table, derived via immunoSEQ multiplex PCR, lists solely in-frame clones and lacks some. This sample has 20,000 or so clones, with around 70% found just once. Sequencing used CD8+ T cells sorted from blood (inferred from file names), obtained from a patient given nivolumab and ipilimumab in sequence. Source of these receptors: a human donor with melanoma.

V is TRBV19 and J is TRBJ1-2, with D perhaps TRBD1 (5 bases). Trimming took off 10 bases at V and 6 bases at J, with 15 bases between the two ends. Germline CDR1 reads LNHDA; CDR2 reads SQIVND (reference sequence). This CDR3 has 12 residues. The CDR3 DNA follows: TGTGCCACCAGTTCAGGGTACGATGGCTACACCTTC. It yields the protein CATSSGYDGYTF.

The chain employs TRBV29-1 and TRBJ1-5; TRBD1 matches at 7 bases. Germline V gene lookup returns CDR1 SQVTM and CDR2 ANQGSEA. The V gene end was trimmed by 4 bases and the J gene end by 4 bases; junction bases not matched to a gene: 7. The CDR3 consists of 14 residues. CDR3 protein: CSVANRGLNQPQHF. The CDR3 DNA reads as TGCAGCGTTGCCAACAGGGGCCTTAATCAGCCCCAGCATTTT.

This chain joins TRBV15 and TRBJ1-1, with a tentative D call TRBD1 (5 bases). CDR1 and CDR2 (germline): LNHNV, YYDKDF (reference sequence). Trimming cost V 1 base and J 7 bases, with 13 bases left between them. The length of the CDR3 is 14 residues. The CDR3 spells CATSRGGGEVEAFF. CDR3 sequence (DNA): TGTGCCACCAGCAGAGGTGGGGGGGAGGTTGAAGCTTTCTTT.

A few counts support this clone. The genes are TRBV7-9 and TRBJ1-2; TRBD1 matches 7 bases. Unmatched junction bases numbered 9, after V lost 6 bases and J lost 2 bases. Germline V gene data show CDR1 as SEHNR and CDR2 as FQNEAQ (reference sequence). This CDR3 has 15 residues. The CDR3 loop is CASRPRGQDNYGYTF. For the CDR3, the DNA is TGTGCCAGCAGACCTAGAGGACAGGACAACTATGGCTACACCTTC. Looking up the rest from reference TRBV7-9 and TRBJ1-2 gives the full variable domain: DTGVSQNPRHKITKRGQNVTFRCDPISEHNRLYWYRQTLGQGPEFLTYFQNEAQLEKSRLLSDRFSAERPKGSFSTLEIQRTEQGDSAMYLCASRPRGQDNYGYTFGSGTRLTVV.

This rearrangement joins TRBV7-9 to TRBJ2-7; 7 bases are shared with TRBD2. The V and J ends lost 6 bases and 4 bases, in that order; junction bases with no gene match: 6. Germline V gene lookup returns CDR1 SEHNR and CDR2 FQNEAQ (reference sequence). This CDR3 has 13 amino acids. The CDR3 region is CASRPLAEYEQYF. DNA of the CDR3: TGTGCCAGCAGACCGCTAGCGGAGTACGAGCAGTACTTC.

This clone was found once. The V and J genes are TRBV11-2 and TRBJ2-5, with 10 bases that match TRBD2. V lost 5 bases, J lost 1 base, and 4 bases stayed unmatched. Germline V gene data show CDR1 as SGHAT and CDR2 as FQNNGV. This CDR3 contains 15 residues. The CDR3 sequence is CASSLGLALQETQYF. The CDR3 DNA is TGTGCCAGCAGCCTGGGACTAGCGCTCCAAGAGACCCAGTACTTC.

V gene TRBV5-5 combines with J gene TRBJ1-4; D is uncertain. Germline CDR1 SGHKS, CDR2 YYEKEE (reference sequence). This CDR3 comprises 13 residues. V lost 2 bases and J 4 bases, leaving 6 bases between the germline ends. CDR3 region: CASSFISNEKLFF. The DNA for the CDR3 is TGTGCCAGCAGCTTTATCAGTAATGAAAAACTGTTTTTT.

The gene calls are TRBV5-3 and TRBJ1-6, with D maybe TRBD1 (5 bases). TRBV5-3 is marked as an open reading frame, function uncertain. Trimming removed 2 bases at V and 8 bases at J, with 17 bases between. The CDR3 is made up of 16 amino acids. This CDR3 is CARSFSSGRVHSPLHF. Here the CDR3 DNA reads TGTGCCAGAAGCTTTAGTAGTGGCAGGGTTCATTCACCCCTCCACTTT.

The rearrangement joins TRBV11-2 to TRBJ1-2, with 9 positions matching TRBD1. Germline V gene data show CDR1 as SGHAT and CDR2 as FQNNGV. The CDR3 has 14 amino acids. After removal of 4 bases from V and 8 bases from J, the junction contained 8 bases not matched to a gene. CDR3 nucleotides: TGTGCCAGCAGCTATCTACAGGGGGCGGAAGGCTACACCTTC. It translates to CASSYLQGAEGYTF.

This clone was counted a few times. This chain connects TRBV6-7 to TRBJ2-7; D may be TRBD2 (6 bases). TRBV6-7 is marked as an open reading frame, function uncertain. Trimming took 2 bases from V and 3 from J, leaving 11 bases between them. The CDR3 has 14 amino acids. The CDR3 loop is CASSYGLGGYEQYF. The CDR3 DNA reads TGTGCCAGCAGTTACGGGTTGGGAGGCTACGAGCAGTACTTC.

The chain couples TRBV2 to TRBJ2-6; 7 nucleotides match TRBD1. Germline V gene sequence: CDR1 SNHLY, CDR2 FYNNEI. This CDR3 is 16 amino acids long. The trim removed 8 bases at V and 0 bases at J, leaving 7 bases unmatched. The CDR3 sequence: CASWDSESSGANVLTF. CDR3 in DNA: TGTGCCAGCTGGGACAGTGAAAGCTCTGGGGCCAACGTCCTGACTTTC.

This clone turned up a few times. J is TRBJ1-1 and V is TRBV4-2; TRBD1 might be the D (6 bases). Germline V CDR1 and CDR2: LGHNA, YNFKEQ. Trimming cost V 5 bases and J 4 bases, with 17 bases left between them. CDR3 length: 15 residues. CDR3 sequence: CASSLGQFMTTEAFF. CDR3 DNA sequence: TGTGCCAGCAGCTTGGGACAATTTATGACCACTGAAGCTTTCTTT.

This clone was counted a few times. The J gene is TRBJ2-7, the V gene TRBV6-6; tentative D call: TRBD1 (6 bases). Trimming cost V 10 bases and J 5 bases, with 15 bases left between them. CDR3 length: 12 residues. CDR1 and CDR2 from the germline V gene are MNHNY and SVGAGI (reference sequence). CDR3 sequence: CATEQGNNEQYF. Written as DNA, the CDR3 is TGTGCCACCGAACAGGGTAACAACGAGCAGTACTTC.

This clone has just one count. CDR3 region: CASSYGGRTNEKLFF. The CDR3 nucleotides read TGTGCCAGCAGTTACGGGGGCAGAACTAATGAAAAACTGTTTTTT. J is TRBJ1-4 and V is TRBV6-6; a weak D match, TRBD1 (6 bases). The CDR3 extends over 15 amino acids. V was pared by 2 bases and J by 1 base, with 8 bases between. The germline V gene encodes CDR1 MNHNY and CDR2 SVGAGI (reference sequence).

This clone was seen just once. CDR3 sequence: CASPGATGQPQHF. The CDR3, as DNA: TGTGCCAGCCCTGGGGCCACCGGTCAGCCCCAGCATTTT. This chain uses TRBV25-1 with TRBJ1-5, with D perhaps matching TRBD1 (5 bases). The CDR3 covers 13 residues. Trimming left V 8 bases short and J 6 bases short, with 14 bases between. Germline V gene lookup returns CDR1 MGHDK and CDR2 SYGVNS.

The rearrangement joins TRBV19 to TRBJ2-2; tentatively, D is TRBD1 (5 bases). CDR1 and CDR2 from the germline V gene are LNHDA and SQIVND (reference sequence). The CDR3 covers 14 residues. V was pared by 5 bases and J by 8 bases, with 15 bases between. The CDR3 DNA follows: TGTGCCAGTAGTTACAGGAACCCGAGGGGGGAGCTGTTTTTT. Translation gives CASSYRNPRGELFF.

The rearrangement uses TRBV28 and TRBJ1-1; 9 bases fit TRBD1. CDR3 length: 14 residues. From germline, CDR1 is MDHEN and CDR2 SYDVKM. Trimming at V came to 5 bases and at J to 4 bases, leaving 5 bases not matched to a gene. CDR3 nucleotide sequence: TGTGCCAGCAGTACATCGACAGGGGGCACTGAAGCTTTCTTT. This gives the protein CASSTSTGGTEAFF.

The V and J genes are TRBV5-6 and TRBJ1-2, with D tentatively TRBD1 (5 bases). The germline CDR1 and CDR2 sequences are SGHDT and YYEEEE. Between the trimmed V and J ends, which lost 5 bases and 6 bases, there was a span of 14 bases. The length of the CDR3 is 13 residues. The chain's CDR3 is CASRFAGHDGYTF. The CDR3 DNA follows: TGTGCCAGCAGGTTCGCGGGGCATGATGGCTACACCTTC.

This clone appeared a few times. The chain is built from TRBV27 and TRBJ1-1, with 8 positions matching TRBD1. The J segment lost 2 bases and the V segment lost 0 bases, leaving 5 bases of the junction unmatched. This CDR3 contains 16 residues. CDR1 MNHEY and CDR2 SMNVEV come from the germline V gene (reference sequence). DNA of the CDR3: TGTGCCAGCAGTTTATCGGACAGGGTAATTAACACTGAAGCTTTCTTT. Its translation is CASSLSDRVINTEAFF.

The chain uses TRBV10-2 and TRBJ1-2, with a weak D call TRBD1 (6 bases). Germline lookup yields CDR1 WSHSY and CDR2 SAAADI. CDR3 length: 16 residues. V was clipped by 0 bases and J by 4 bases, with 15 bases between them. The CDR3 sequence: CASSESGHLSLYGYTF. The CDR3 DNA reads as TGCGCCAGCAGTGAGTCGGGACACCTATCACTCTATGGCTACACCTTC.

The chain carries TRBV9 and TRBJ2-7, with 8 bases matching TRBD1. CDR3 length: 14 residues. V was clipped by 4 bases and J by 6 bases; unmatched bases: 9. Germline V gene sequence: CDR1 SGDLS, CDR2 YYNGEE. The CDR3 DNA follows: TGTGCCAGCAGCTTCGGGACAGGCCTCTCCGAGCAGTACTTC. This gives the protein CASSFGTGLSEQYF.

V usage is TRBV28 and J usage is TRBJ2-1; D perhaps matches TRBD1 (5 bases). This CDR3 spans 14 amino acids. V lost 2 bases, J lost 4 bases, and 9 bases lay in between. Germline V gives CDR1 MDHEN, CDR2 SYDVKM. CDR3 DNA sequence: TGTGCCAGCAGTTTAAGTGCAGGGTACAATGAGCAGTTCTTC. Translated: CASSLSAGYNEQFF.

This rearrangement joins TRBV18 to TRBJ2-5; the D gene is possibly TRBD1 (6 bases). The assigned J gene may be wrong: the sequence end matches TRBJ2-7 better. In germline, CDR1 is KGHSH, CDR2 LQKENI. The CDR3 extends over 15 amino acids. The CDR3 here is CASSPPLDRFHEQYF. The CDR3 DNA is TGTGCCAGCTCACCACCGTTGGACAGATTCCACGAGCAGTACTTC.

This clone was counted a few times. This chain joins TRBV14 and TRBJ2-1; D is perhaps TRBD2 (5 bases). V lost 3 bases, J lost 2 bases, and 11 bases lay in between. Per the germline V gene, CDR1 is SGHDN and CDR2 is FVKESK. The CDR3 is made up of 15 amino acids. In DNA form, the CDR3 reads TGTGCCAGCAGCCATCCGGAGGACCCCTACAATGAGCAGTTCTTC. Protein sequence: CASSHPEDPYNEQFF.

The chain joins TRBV29-1 to TRBJ2-3, with D possibly TRBD2 on 6 matching bases. In germline, CDR1 is SQVTM, CDR2 ANQGSEA. This CDR3 is 12 amino acids long. Trimming removed 3 bases from V and 3 bases from J, with 7 bases in between. CDR3 amino acids: CSVEGGTDTQYF. The CDR3 DNA reads TGCAGCGTTGAGGGGGGTACAGATACGCAGTATTTT.

V and J are TRBV11-2 and TRBJ1-1; 7 bases are a match to TRBD1. Per the germline V gene, CDR1 is SGHAT and CDR2 is FQNNGV. V shed 0 bases and J 10 bases; nucleotides not matched to a gene: 5. This CDR3 comprises 13 residues. CDR3 loop: CASSLEPGGRAFF. CDR3 sequence (DNA): TGTGCCAGCAGCTTAGAGCCAGGGGGAAGAGCTTTCTTT.

This rearrangement joins TRBV11-2 to TRBJ1-2; D not resolved. Germline CDR1 SGHAT, CDR2 FQNNGV. V lost 4 bases and J 5 bases, leaving 17 bases between the germline ends. This CDR3 has 15 residues. CDR3 in amino acids: CASSYDAGPAYGYTF. DNA of the CDR3: TGTGCCAGCAGCTACGATGCGGGCCCGGCGTATGGCTACACCTTC.